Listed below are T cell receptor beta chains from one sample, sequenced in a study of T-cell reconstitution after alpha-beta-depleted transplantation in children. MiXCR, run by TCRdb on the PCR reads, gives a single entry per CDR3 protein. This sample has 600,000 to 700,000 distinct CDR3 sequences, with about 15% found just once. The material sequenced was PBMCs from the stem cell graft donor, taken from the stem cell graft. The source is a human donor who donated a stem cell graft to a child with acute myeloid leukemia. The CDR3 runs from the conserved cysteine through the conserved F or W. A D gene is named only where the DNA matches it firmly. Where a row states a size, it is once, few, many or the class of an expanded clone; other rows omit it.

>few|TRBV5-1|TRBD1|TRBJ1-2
CASSYPGQENYGYTF
TGCGCCAGCAGTTACCCGGGACAGGAGAACTATGGCTACACCTTC
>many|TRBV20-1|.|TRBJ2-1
CSARDILAYNEQFF
TGCAGTGCTAGAGATATCCTAGCCTACAATGAGCAGTTCTTC
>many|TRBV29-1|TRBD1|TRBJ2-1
CSAAGTGHEQFF
TGCAGCGCCGCCGGGACAGGGCATGAGCAGTTCTTC
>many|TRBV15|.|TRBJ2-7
CATSTGGSEQYF
TGTGCCACCAGCACTGGGGGAAGTGAGCAGTACTTC
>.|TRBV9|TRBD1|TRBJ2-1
CASSHGTGKNEQFF
TGTGCCAGCAGCCACGGGACAGGGAAGAATGAGCAGTTCTTC
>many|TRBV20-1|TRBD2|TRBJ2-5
CSADRGGETQYF
TGCAGTGCTGATCGGGGGGGGGAGACCCAGTACTTC
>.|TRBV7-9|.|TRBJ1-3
CASSLKQGRSGNTIYF
TGTGCCAGCAGCTTAAAACAGGGTAGGAGTGGAAACACCATATATTTT
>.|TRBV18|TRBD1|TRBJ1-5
CASSPPTQGIGQPQHF
TGTGCCAGCTCACCGCCGACACAGGGGATTGGGCAGCCCCAGCATTTT
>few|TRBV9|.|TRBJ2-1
CASSRLGQVDNEQFF
TGTGCCAGCAGCCGGCTTGGGCAGGTCGACAATGAGCAGTTCTTC
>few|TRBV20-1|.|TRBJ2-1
CSATEGKEQFF
TGCAGTGCTACCGAAGGGAAGGAGCAGTTCTTC
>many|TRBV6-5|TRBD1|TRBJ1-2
CASTGQDYGYTF
TGTGCCAGCACCGGACAGGACTATGGCTACACCTTC
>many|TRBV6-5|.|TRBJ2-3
CASRASTDTQYF
TGTGCCAGCAGAGCTAGCACAGATACGCAGTATTTT
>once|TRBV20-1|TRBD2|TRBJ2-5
CSASRTASGPIQETQYF
TGCAGTGCTAGTCGTACCGCTAGCGGACCAATCCAAGAGACCCAGTACTTC
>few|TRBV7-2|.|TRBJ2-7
CASSLNDEQYF
TGTGCCAGCAGCTTAAATGACGAGCAGTACTTC
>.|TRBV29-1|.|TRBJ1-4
CSVEMGTINQKLFF
TGCAGCGTTGAGATGGGGACAATCAATCAAAAACTGTTTTTT
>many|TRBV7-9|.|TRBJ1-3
CASSLAGSYSGNTIYF
TGTGCCAGCAGCTTAGCAGGGAGCTACTCTGGAAACACCATATATTTT
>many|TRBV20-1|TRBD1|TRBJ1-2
CSARDGTANYGYTF
TGCAGTGCTAGAGACGGGACAGCCAACTATGGCTACACCTTC
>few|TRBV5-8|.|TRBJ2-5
CASSFGTTTFETQYF
TGTGCCAGCAGCTTCGGGACCACAACTTTTGAGACCCAGTACTTC
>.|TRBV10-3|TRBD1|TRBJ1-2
CAISTEGGAGYGYTF
TGTGCCATCAGTACTGAAGGGGGCGCCGGCTATGGCTACACCTTC
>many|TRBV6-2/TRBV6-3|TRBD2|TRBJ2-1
CASSTRLAAYNEQFF
TGTGCCAGCAGTACCCGACTAGCGGCCTACAATGAGCAGTTCTTC
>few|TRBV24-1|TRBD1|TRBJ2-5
CATSDFLGQGRETQYF
TGTGCCACCAGTGATTTTCTCGGACAGGGGAGGGAGACCCAGTACTTC
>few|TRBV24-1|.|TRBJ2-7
CATSDRQDVGGEQYF
TGTGCCACCAGTGATAGACAGGATGTAGGTGGCGAGCAGTACTTC
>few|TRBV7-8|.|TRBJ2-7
CASSLALDEQYF
TGTGCCAGCAGCTTAGCGCTCGACGAGCAGTACTTC
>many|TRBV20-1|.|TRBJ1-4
CSARADGEKLFF
TGCAGTGCTAGGGCGGATGGGGAAAAACTGTTTTTT
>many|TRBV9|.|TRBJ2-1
CASSASQVFNEQFF
TGTGCCAGCAGCGCCTCTCAGGTTTTCAATGAGCAGTTCTTC
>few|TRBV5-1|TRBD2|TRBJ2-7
CASSYRGTSESYEQYF
TGCGCCAGCAGCTATCGCGGGACTAGCGAATCCTACGAGCAGTACTTC
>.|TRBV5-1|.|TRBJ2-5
CASSLVSEEETQYF
TGCGCCAGCAGCTTGGTGTCAGAAGAAGAGACCCAGTACTTC
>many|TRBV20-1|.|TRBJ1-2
CSARGYGYTF
TGCAGTGCTAGGGGTTATGGCTACACCTTC
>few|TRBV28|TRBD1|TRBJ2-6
CASSSTGVGANVLTF
TGTGCCAGCAGTTCGACAGGGGTTGGGGCCAACGTCCTGACTTTC
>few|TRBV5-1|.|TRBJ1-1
CASSLAEGVAAPEAFF
TGCGCCAGCAGCTTGGCCGAAGGGGTTGCGGCTCCTGAAGCTTTCTTT
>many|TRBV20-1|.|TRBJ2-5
CSASGGGAGETQYF
TGCAGTGCTAGTGGAGGCGGGGCAGGGGAGACCCAGTACTTC
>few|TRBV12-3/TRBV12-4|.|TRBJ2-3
CASSLQDLGTDTQYF
TGTGCCAGCAGTTTGCAGGACTTGGGCACAGATACGCAGTATTTT
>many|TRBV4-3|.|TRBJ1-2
CASSQDLSPGGYTF
TGCGCCAGCAGCCAAGATTTGAGCCCTGGTGGCTACACCTTC
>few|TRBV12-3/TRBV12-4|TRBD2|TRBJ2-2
CTSSFQGGGASNTGELFF
TGTACCAGCAGTTTTCAGGGCGGGGGGGCGTCGAACACCGGGGAGCTGTTTTTT
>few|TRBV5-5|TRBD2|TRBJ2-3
CASSILTSGGADTQYF
TGTGCCAGCAGCATCCTGACTAGCGGGGGGGCAGATACGCAGTATTTT
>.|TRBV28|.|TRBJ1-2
CAGSLSDIYGYTF
TGTGCCGGCAGTTTATCAGACATCTATGGCTACACCTTC
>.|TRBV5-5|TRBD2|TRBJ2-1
CASLAGAHRNEQFF
TGTGCCAGCCTAGCGGGGGCCCACAGGAATGAGCAGTTCTTC
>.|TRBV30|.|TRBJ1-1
CAWSIAITEAFF
TGTGCCTGGAGCATCGCAATCACTGAAGCTTTCTTT
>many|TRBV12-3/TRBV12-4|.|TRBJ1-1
CASIGATEAFF
TGTGCCAGCATTGGGGCCACTGAAGCTTTCTTT
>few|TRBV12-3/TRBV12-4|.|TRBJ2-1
CASSLYRRREQFF
TGTGCCAGCAGTTTATATCGAAGGCGGGAGCAGTTCTTC
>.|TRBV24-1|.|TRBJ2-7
CATSDLGGPEQYF
TGTGCCACCAGTGATTTGGGGGGCCCCGAGCAGTACTTC
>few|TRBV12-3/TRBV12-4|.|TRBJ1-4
CASSFPEEKLFF
TGTGCCAGCAGTTTTCCGGAGGAAAAACTGTTTTTT
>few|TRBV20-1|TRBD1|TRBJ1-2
CSARGDRDGYGYTF
TGCAGTGCTAGAGGGGACAGGGACGGCTATGGCTACACCTTC
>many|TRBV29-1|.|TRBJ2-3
CSVGNRADTQYF
TGCAGCGTTGGTAACAGGGCAGATACGCAGTATTTT
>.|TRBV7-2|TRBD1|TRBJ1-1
CASSLKGTGPPYTEAFF
TGTGCCAGCAGCTTAAAAGGGACAGGGCCTCCGTACACTGAAGCTTTCTTT
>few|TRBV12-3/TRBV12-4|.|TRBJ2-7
CASSFVESSYEQYF
TGTGCCAGCAGTTTTGTCGAGAGCTCCTACGAGCAGTACTTC